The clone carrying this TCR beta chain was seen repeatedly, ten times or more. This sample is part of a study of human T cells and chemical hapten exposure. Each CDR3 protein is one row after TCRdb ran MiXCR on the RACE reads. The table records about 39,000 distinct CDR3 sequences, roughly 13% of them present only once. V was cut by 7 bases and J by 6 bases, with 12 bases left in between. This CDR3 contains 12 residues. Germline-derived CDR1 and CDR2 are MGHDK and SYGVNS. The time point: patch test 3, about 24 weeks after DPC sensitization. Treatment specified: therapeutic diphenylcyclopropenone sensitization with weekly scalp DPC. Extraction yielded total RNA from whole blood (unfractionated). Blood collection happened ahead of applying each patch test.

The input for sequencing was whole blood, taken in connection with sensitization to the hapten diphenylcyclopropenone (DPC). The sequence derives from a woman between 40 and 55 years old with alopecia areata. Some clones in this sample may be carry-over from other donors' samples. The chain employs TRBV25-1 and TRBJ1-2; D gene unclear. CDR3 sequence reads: CASTWGGHGYTF. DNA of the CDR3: TGTGCCAGCACGTGGGGAGGACATGGCTACACCTTC.